This T cell receptor (beta chain) was profiled in a study of spatial heterogeneity in lung cancer. About the study: The mean occurrence of each unique TCR and UMI combination in raw reads exceeded eight.

Overall study results and limits: Tumoral mutation counts were tracked by counts of expanded intratumoral alpha and beta TCRs.

Specified time point: sample taken at primary tumor resection. Germline CDR1 reads GTSNPN; CDR2 reads SVGIG (reference sequence). The CDR3 loop spans 14 amino acids. V was cut by 0 bases and J by 3 bases, with 12 bases left in between. MiXCR was run by TCRdb on the 5' RACE reads, yielding one entry per CDR3 protein. The repertoire holds 3,000 to 3,500 distinct CDR3 sequences, with 27% as singletons. This clonotype was recorded a few times. Its antigen is unidentified. The sequencing here drew on lung tumor tissue, taken at surgery. V and J are TRBV30 and TRBJ2-7; tentatively, D is TRBD1 (6 bases). This clonotype was obtained from a male donor with early-stage non-small cell lung cancer. CDR3 residues: CAWSVGGPLYEQYF. The CDR3 bases are TGTGCCTGGAGTGTAGGGGGACCGCTCTACGAGCAGTACTTC.